This is a list of T cell receptor beta chains from one sample in a study of stem cell transplantation in POMP-related autoinflammatory disease. Assay used: immunoSEQ multiplex PCR; TCRdb lists only in-frame clones, some missing. The data show over 25,000 clones, about 90% seen once. This material consisted of CD4+ T cells from PBMCs, taken before stem cell transplantation. These receptors were obtained from a human donor with POMP-related autoinflammation and immune dysregulation (PRAID). CDR3s include the opening cysteine and the closing phenylalanine or tryptophan. Expanded clones get a size class; other rows say once, few or many, or leave the size out.

clone_size j_call v_call cdr3_aa
NA TRBJ1-4 TRBV6-5 CASSYTTVGPNEKLFF
NA TRBJ1-5 TRBV6-5 CASSSRAQRDQPQHF
NA TRBJ1-1 TRBV5-5 CASSFLDRPNTEAFF
NA TRBJ2-4 TRBV19 CASSTTVGAKNIQYF
NA TRBJ2-1 TRBV4-2 CASSQESPGAREDNEQFF
NA TRBJ2-1 TRBV2 CACLTGSSVNEQFF
NA TRBJ2-5 TRBV19 CASSTLDQETQYF
once TRBJ1-1 TRBV5-1 CASSNRGTEAFF
NA TRBJ2-7 TRBV28 CASSSPGYRDEQYF
NA TRBJ2-5 TRBV25-1 CASSATSQETQYF
NA TRBJ1-5 TRBV2 CATSEQGLNQPQHF
NA TRBJ2-7 TRBV19 CASSIGDSYEQYF
NA TRBJ2-1 TRBV19 CASSINTGDEQFF
NA TRBJ1-1 TRBV4-1 CASSQEEVGRGNTEAFF
NA TRBJ2-1 TRBV28 CASSVSYNEQFF
NA TRBJ1-5 TRBV6-1 CAAGGGYSNQPQHF
once TRBJ2-1 TRBV29-1 CSVGDGFSEQFF
few TRBJ1-6 TRBV4-1 CASSQGKGDSPLHF
NA TRBJ2-3 TRBV4-2 CASSQVGFRGDTDTQYF
NA TRBJ1-2 TRBV14 CASSQQYRASYTF
NA TRBJ1-2 TRBV27 CASSLRTGQSYGYTF
NA NA TRBV5-1 CASSPTGGNYEQYF
NA TRBJ1-5 TRBV10-3 CAISPENQPQHF
NA TRBJ2-5 TRBV10-3 CAISRDREETQYF
NA TRBJ1-2 TRBV7-9 CASSPRGTSNYGYTF
NA TRBJ2-1 TRBV5-1 CASSLGMGQAYNEQFF
NA TRBJ2-3 TRBV5-4 CASSLSYGSGASGDTQYF
NA TRBJ2-3 TRBV25-1 CASSEGLAGSTDTQYF
NA TRBJ2-2 TRBV14 CASSQYLGGELFF
NA TRBJ1-5 TRBV11-2 CASSLDAGGNQPQHF
NA TRBJ2-7 TRBV6-5 CASSYGGNGGYEQYF
NA TRBJ1-2 TRBV9 CATKGNYGYTF
NA TRBJ2-1 TRBV4-1 CASSGREGIFEQFF
NA TRBJ2-2 TRBV7-2 CASSPHLAGNTGELFF
NA TRBJ1-5 TRBV19 CASSIGGAQHF
NA TRBJ1-4 TRBV25-1 CASSEVAPDRGWRKLFF
NA TRBJ2-7 TRBV5-1 CASSSGTGVSYEQYF
NA TRBJ2-7 TRBV29-1 CSAAQGRQYF
NA TRBJ2-3 TRBV9 CASSVREIDTQYF